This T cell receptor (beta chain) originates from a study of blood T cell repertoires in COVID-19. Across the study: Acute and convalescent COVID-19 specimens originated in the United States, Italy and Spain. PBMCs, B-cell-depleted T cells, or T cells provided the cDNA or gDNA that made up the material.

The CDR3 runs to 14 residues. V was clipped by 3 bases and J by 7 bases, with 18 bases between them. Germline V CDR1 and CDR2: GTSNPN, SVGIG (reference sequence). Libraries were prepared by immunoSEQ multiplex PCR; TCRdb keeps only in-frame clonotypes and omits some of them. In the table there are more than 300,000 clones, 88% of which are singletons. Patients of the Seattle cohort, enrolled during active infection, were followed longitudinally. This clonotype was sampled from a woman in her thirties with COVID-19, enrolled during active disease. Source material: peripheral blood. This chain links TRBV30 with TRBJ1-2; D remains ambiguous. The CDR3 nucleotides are TGTGCCTGGAGCGGCTACAGTAGCGTGGGTGGCTACACCTTC. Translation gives CAWSGYSSVGGYTF.